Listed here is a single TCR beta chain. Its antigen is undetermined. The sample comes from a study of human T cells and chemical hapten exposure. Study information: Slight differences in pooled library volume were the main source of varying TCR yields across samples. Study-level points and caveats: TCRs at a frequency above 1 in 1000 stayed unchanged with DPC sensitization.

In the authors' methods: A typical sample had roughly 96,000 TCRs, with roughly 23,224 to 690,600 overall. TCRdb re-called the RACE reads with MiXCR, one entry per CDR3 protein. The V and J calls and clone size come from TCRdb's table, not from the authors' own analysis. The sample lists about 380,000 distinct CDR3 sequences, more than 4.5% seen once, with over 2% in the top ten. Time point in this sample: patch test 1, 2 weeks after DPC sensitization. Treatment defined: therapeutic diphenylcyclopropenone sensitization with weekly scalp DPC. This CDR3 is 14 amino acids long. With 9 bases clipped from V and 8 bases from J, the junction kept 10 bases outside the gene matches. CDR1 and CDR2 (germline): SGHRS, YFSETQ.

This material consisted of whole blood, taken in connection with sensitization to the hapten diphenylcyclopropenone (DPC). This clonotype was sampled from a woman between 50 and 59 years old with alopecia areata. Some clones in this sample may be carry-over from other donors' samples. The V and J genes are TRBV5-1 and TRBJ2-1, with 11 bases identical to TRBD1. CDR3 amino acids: CATTDRGLLDEQFF. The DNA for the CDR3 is TGCGCCACCACGGACAGGGGGCTTTTGGATGAGCAGTTCTTC.